The 15 T cell receptor beta chains below come from one sample, sequenced in a study of radiotherapy plus CTLA-4 blockade in lung cancer (dated by TCRdb to 2017 to 2018). Receptors were amplified or captured by the immunoSEQ multiplex PCR assay. This immuneACCESS table, as held by TCRdb, lists in-frame sequences with V and J called but not all clones. Of the missing ones, under half trace to an unresolved V gene in checked studies; the others have no known cause. This sample lists some 90,000 clones; roughly four fifths were detected once. Clones ranked in the top ten supply 0.75% to 0.95% of the sample. Material: peripheral blood, obtained from a patient treated with radiotherapy plus ipilimumab. The receptors derive from a human donor with non-small cell lung cancer who had stable disease on radiotherapy plus ipilimumab.

In its sample, this clone was seen a few times. This sequence joins TRBV7-9 and TRBJ1-5; a weak D match, TRBD1 (5 bases). V dropped 3 bases and J dropped 7 bases, with 16 bases sitting between them. This CDR3 has 15 residues. CDR1 is SEHNR, CDR2 FQNEAQ, per germline (reference sequence). DNA for the CDR3: TGTGCCAGCAGCTTTGAGTCCCAGGGTGGCCAGCCCCAGCATTTT. It yields the protein CASSFESQGGQPQHF.

As DNA, the CDR3 is TGTGCCAGCAGTTTATCGAGGACAGGGGGGAATTCACCCCTCCACTTT. Residues: CASSLSRTGGNSPLHF. The chain carries TRBV27 and TRBJ1-6; TRBD1 aligns across 10 bases. V shed 0 bases, J shed 7 bases, and the junction held 3 bases outside the gene matches. The CDR3 is made up of 16 amino acids. Germline CDR1 MNHEY, CDR2 SMNVEV (reference sequence).

The chain joins TRBV5-1 to TRBJ2-3; TRBD2 aligns across 8 bases. Germline V gene lookup returns CDR1 SGHRS and CDR2 YFSETQ. This CDR3 is 13 amino acids long. The junction had 3 bases not matched to a gene; V was cut back by 4 bases and J by 5 bases. CDR3 DNA sequence: TGCGCCAGCAGCACGGCGGGGGGAGATACGCAGTATTTT. Encoded protein: CASSTAGGDTQYF.

The rearrangement links TRBV12-2 to TRBJ2-4; TRBD2, the D gene given by the table, was not confirmed from the DNA. TRBV12-2 is assigned pseudogene status. The CDR3 has 16 residues. Here the CDR3 reads CASRLDGGLAKNIQYF. Here the CDR3 DNA reads TGTGCAAGTCGCTTAGACGGGGGACTAGCCAAAAACATTCAGTACTTC.

The chain combines TRBV6-5 with TRBJ2-3; 12 nucleotides line up with TRBD2. Germline CDR1 and CDR2: MNHEY and SVGAGI. The trim removed 0 bases at V and 8 bases at J, leaving 3 bases unmatched. The CDR3 spans 15 residues. The DNA for the CDR3 is TGTGCCAGCAGTTACTCGGGACTAGCGGGTATTACGCAGTATTTT. This gives the protein CASSYSGLAGITQYF.

The CDR3 protein is CASSLGPAGYTF. CDR3 in DNA: TGTGCCAGCAGCTTAGGTCCGGCTGGCTACACCTTC. The J gene is TRBJ1-2, the V gene TRBV7-9; D not certain. The V gene lost 1 base and the J gene lost 7 bases, with 7 bases spanning the gap. CDR1 and CDR2 (germline): SEHNR, FQNEAQ (reference sequence). This CDR3 is 12 amino acids long.

The chain joins TRBV6-5 to TRBJ2-1, with D possibly TRBD2 on 5 matching bases. V was trimmed by 2 bases and J by 9 bases, leaving 8 bases between them. Germline lookup yields CDR1 MNHEY and CDR2 SVGAGI. This CDR3 spans 12 amino acids. The CDR3, as DNA: TGTGCCAGCAGTTACGAGGGTAGTGAGCAGTTCTTC. It translates to CASSYEGSEQFF.

This sequence joins TRBV27 and TRBJ2-3, with 9 bases aligning to TRBD2. This CDR3 contains 15 residues. V shed 3 bases, J shed 4 bases, and the junction held 5 bases outside the gene matches. The germline V gene encodes CDR1 MNHEY and CDR2 SMNVEV (reference sequence). In DNA form, the CDR3 reads TGTGCCAGCAGTTTTGTTAGCGGGAGCGCAGATACGCAGTATTTT. The encoded protein is CASSFVSGSADTQYF.

J is TRBJ2-6 and V is TRBV12-5, with a weak D call TRBD1 (5 bases). From germline, CDR1 is LGHNT and CDR2 FRNRAP. Trimming shortened V by 5 bases and J by 5 bases, and 22 bases separated the two germline ends. The CDR3 consists of 18 residues. The CDR3 reads CASGTCHAGQSRANVLTF. DNA for the CDR3: TGTGCTAGTGGTACCTGTCATGCAGGACAAAGTCGGGCCAACGTCCTGACTTTC. Variable domain in full (rest from reference TRBV12-5 and TRBJ2-6): DARVTQTPRHKVTEMGQEVTMRCQPILGHNTVFWYRQTMMQGLELLAYFRNRAPLDDSGMPKDRFSAEMPDATLATLKIQPSEPRDSAVYFCASGTCHAGQSRANVLTFGAGSRLTVL.

This clone occurred a few times. V gene TRBV6-9 combines with J gene TRBJ2-7; no definite D call. This CDR3 spans 12 amino acids. V dropped 10 bases and J dropped 4 bases, with 14 bases sitting between them. Germline lookup yields CDR1 MNHGY and CDR2 SVAAGI. The chain's CDR3 is CATRHFGYEQYF. The CDR3 nucleotides are TGTGCCACCCGACACTTCGGGTACGAGCAGTACTTC.

The V gene is TRBV11-2, the J gene TRBJ2-5; possible D gene TRBD1, 6 bases. V lost 5 bases to trimming and J lost 3 bases, with 13 bases between them. The CDR3 loop spans 14 amino acids. Germline CDR1 and CDR2: SGHAT and FQNNGV. For the CDR3, the DNA is TGTGCCAGCAGCACGCAGAGGGGGAAAGAGACCCAGTACTTC. This translates into CASSTQRGKETQYF.

This chain uses TRBV27 with TRBJ2-1; 8 bases are shared with TRBD2. Per germline, CDR1 MNHEY and CDR2 SMNVEV (reference sequence). The CDR3 has 13 residues. After removal of 9 bases from V and 5 bases from J, the junction contained 6 bases not matched to a gene. The CDR3 is CASISGAHNEQFF. CDR3 bases: TGTGCCAGTATTAGCGGGGCCCACAATGAGCAGTTCTTC.

The chain is built from TRBV14 and TRBJ1-6; tentatively, D is TRBD1 (6 bases). The CDR3 is made up of 14 amino acids. V lost 4 bases, J lost 10 bases, and 14 bases lay in between. Per germline, CDR1 SGHDN and CDR2 FVKESK. As DNA, the CDR3 is TGTGCCAGCAGCCGGGACATAGGAGGATCACCCCTCCACTTT. Translating gives CASSRDIGGSPLHF.

The V and J genes are TRBV7-3 and TRBJ2-2; 7 nucleotides agree with TRBD2. V lost 3 bases, J lost 0 bases, and 7 bases stayed unmatched. The CDR3 extends over 17 amino acids. Germline V CDR1 and CDR2: SGHTA, FQGTGA. The CDR3 coding sequence is TGTGCCAGCAGCTTGTTACCTAGCGGACCGAACACCGGGGAGCTGTTTTTT. It yields the protein CASSLLPSGPNTGELFF.

The chain is built from TRBV5-5 and TRBJ2-7; perhaps TRBD2 as D (5 bases). The V end lost 0 bases, the J end lost 2 bases, and 6 bases lay between the germline ends. The CDR3 is 13 residues long. The germline gives CDR1 SGHKS, CDR2 YYEKEE (reference sequence). CDR3 residues: CASSLDGTYEQYF. As DNA, the CDR3 is TGTGCCAGCAGCTTGGACGGGACCTACGAGCAGTACTTC. The whole variable domain, filled in from reference TRBV5-5 and TRBJ2-7, reads DAGVTQSPTHLIKTRGQQVTLRCSPISGHKSVSWYQQVLGQGPQFIFQYYEKEERGRGNFPDRFSARQFPNYSSELNVNALLLGDSALYLCASSLDGTYEQYFGPGTRLTVT.